This T cell receptor beta chain is drawn from a study of monozygotic twins with inflammatory bowel disease. Blood samples measuring about 2.5 ml were taken per donor. TCRdb reprocessed the 5' RACE reads and keeps a single row for each CDR3 protein, giving no DNA. The table lists approximately 120,000 distinct CDR3 sequences, with roughly 12% in the top ten. CDR3 size: 13 residues. Sequencing was performed on blood. The TCR sequence derives from a human donor with ulcerative colitis or Crohn's disease, or a healthy co-twin of an affected twin (not recorded which). The chain links TRBV21-1 to TRBJ1-1; there is no DNA to check the TCRdb D call of TRBD1. TRBV21-1 is annotated as a pseudogene. The CDR3 sequence: CASSNDRGTEAFF.